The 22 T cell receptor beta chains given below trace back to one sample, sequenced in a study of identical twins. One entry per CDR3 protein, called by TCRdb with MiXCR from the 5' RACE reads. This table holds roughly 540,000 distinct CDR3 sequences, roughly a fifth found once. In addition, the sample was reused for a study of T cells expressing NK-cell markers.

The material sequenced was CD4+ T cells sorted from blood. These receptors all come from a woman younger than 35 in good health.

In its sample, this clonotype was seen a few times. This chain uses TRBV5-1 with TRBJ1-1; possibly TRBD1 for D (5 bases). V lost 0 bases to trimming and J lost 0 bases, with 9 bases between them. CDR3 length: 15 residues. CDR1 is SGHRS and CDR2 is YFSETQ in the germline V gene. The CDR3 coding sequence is TGCGCCAGCAGCTTGGGGGGCACGGTGAACACTGAAGCTTTCTTT. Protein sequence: CASSLGGTVNTEAFF.

The CDR3 reads CASSFRDTRTDTQYF. DNA of the CDR3: TGCGCCAGCAGCTTTAGGGACACTCGCACAGATACGCAGTATTTT. V gene TRBV5-1 combines with J gene TRBJ2-3; TRBD1 is a possible D gene (6 bases). The germline CDR1 and CDR2 sequences are SGHRS and YFSETQ. The CDR3 runs to 15 residues. V dropped 2 bases and J dropped 1 base, with 11 bases sitting between them.

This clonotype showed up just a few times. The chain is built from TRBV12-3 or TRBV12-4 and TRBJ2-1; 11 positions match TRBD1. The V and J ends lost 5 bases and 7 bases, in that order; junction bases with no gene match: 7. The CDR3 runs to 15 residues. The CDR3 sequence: CASSHRDRGGNEQFF. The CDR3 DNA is TGTGCCAGCAGTCACCGGGACAGGGGGGGAAATGAGCAGTTCTTC.

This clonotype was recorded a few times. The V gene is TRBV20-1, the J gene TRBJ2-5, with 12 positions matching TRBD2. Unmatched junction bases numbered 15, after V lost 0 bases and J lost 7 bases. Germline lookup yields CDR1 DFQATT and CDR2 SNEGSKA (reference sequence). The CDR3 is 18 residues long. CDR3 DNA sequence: TGCAGTGCTAGAGATTTTACTAGCGGGGGGATTAAGAGATGGACCCAGTACTTC. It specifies CSARDFTSGGIKRWTQYF.

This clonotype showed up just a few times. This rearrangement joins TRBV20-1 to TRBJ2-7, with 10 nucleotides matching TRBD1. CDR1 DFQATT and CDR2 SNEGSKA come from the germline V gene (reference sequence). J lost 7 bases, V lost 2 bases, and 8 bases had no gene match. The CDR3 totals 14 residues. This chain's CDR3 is CSARPGQGIGEQYF. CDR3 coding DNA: TGCAGTGCTAGACCGGGACAGGGGATAGGTGAGCAGTACTTC.

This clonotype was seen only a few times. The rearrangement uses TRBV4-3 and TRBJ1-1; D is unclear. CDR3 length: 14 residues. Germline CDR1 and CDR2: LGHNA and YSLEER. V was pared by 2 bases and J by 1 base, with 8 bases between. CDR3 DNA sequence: TGCGCCAGCAGCCAACAGGACGGGAACACTGAAGCTTTCTTT. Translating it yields CASSQQDGNTEAFF.

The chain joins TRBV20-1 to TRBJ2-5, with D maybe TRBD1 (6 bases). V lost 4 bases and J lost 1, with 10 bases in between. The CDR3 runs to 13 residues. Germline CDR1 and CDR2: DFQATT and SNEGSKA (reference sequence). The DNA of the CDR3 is TGCAGTGCTACCCGGACAGCCCAAGAGACCCAGTACTTC. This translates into CSATRTAQETQYF.

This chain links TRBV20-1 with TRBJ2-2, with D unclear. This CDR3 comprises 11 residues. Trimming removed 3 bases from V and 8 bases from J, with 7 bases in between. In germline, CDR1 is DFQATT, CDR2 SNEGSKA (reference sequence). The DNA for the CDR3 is TGCAGTGCTAGTTGGTTGGGGGAGCTGTTTTTT. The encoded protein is CSASWLGELFF.

The CDR3: CASSLGARGTTYSPLHF. The CDR3 DNA sequence: TGCGCCAGCAGCTTGGGTGCGAGGGGAACGACTTATTCACCCCTCCACTTT. The chain employs TRBV5-1 and TRBJ1-6; a possible D gene is TRBD1 (5 bases). The CDR3 is made up of 17 amino acids. Trimming left V 0 bases short and J 8 bases short, with 18 bases between. Germline CDR1 is SGHRS and CDR2 is YFSETQ.

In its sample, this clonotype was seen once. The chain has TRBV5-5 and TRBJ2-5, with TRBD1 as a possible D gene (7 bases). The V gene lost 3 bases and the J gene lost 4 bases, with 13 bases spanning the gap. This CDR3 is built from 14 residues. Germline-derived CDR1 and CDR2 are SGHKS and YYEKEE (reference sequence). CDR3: CASSWRGPGETQYF. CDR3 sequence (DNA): TGTGCCAGCAGCTGGAGGGGGCCTGGAGAGACCCAGTACTTC.

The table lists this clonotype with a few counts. DNA of the CDR3: TGTGCCAGCAGCTTATACGGGAAAGAGACCCAGTACTTC. Translating it yields CASSLYGKETQYF. This chain uses TRBV7-9 with TRBJ2-5; tentatively, D is TRBD2 (5 bases). Germline loops: CDR1 SEHNR, CDR2 FQNEAQ (reference sequence). The CDR3 extends over 13 amino acids. V lost 2 bases to trimming and J lost 3 bases, with 7 bases between them.

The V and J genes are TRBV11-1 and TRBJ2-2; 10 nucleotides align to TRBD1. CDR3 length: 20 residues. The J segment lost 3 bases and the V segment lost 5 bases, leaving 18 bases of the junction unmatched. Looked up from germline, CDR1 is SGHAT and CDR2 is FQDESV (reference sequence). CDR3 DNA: TGTGCCAGCAGCCCCCAGACAGGGGGCGCTTGGCGGGACTACACCGGGGAGCTGTTTTTT. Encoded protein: CASSPQTGGAWRDYTGELFF.

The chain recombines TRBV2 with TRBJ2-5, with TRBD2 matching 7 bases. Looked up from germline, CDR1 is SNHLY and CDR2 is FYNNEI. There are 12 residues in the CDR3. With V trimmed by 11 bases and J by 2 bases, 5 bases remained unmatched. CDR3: CAGRGEQETQYF. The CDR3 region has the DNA TGTGCCGGCCGGGGGGAACAAGAGACCCAGTACTTC.

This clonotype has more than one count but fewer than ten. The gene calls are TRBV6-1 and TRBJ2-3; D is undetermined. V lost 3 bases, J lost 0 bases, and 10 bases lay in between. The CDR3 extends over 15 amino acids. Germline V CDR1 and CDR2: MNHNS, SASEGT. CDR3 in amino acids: CASSEPVSSTDTQYF. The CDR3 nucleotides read TGTGCCAGCAGTGAGCCAGTCTCTAGCACAGATACGCAGTATTTT.

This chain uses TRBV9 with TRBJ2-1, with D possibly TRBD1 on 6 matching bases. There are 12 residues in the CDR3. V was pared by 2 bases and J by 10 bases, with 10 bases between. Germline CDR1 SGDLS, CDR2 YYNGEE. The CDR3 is CASSVQGKEQFF. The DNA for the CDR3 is TGTGCCAGCAGCGTCCAGGGGAAGGAGCAGTTCTTC.

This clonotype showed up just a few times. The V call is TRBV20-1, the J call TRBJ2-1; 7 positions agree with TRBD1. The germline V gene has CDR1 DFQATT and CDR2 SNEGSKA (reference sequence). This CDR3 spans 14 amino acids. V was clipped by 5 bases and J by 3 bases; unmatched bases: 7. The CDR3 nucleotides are TGCAGTGCTCTGACCAGACAGGGCTACAATGAGCAGTTCTTC. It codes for CSALTRQGYNEQFF.

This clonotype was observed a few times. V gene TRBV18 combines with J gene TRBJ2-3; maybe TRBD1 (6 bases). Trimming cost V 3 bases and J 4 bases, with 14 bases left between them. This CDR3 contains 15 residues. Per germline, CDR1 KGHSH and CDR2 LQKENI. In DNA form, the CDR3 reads TGTGCCAGCTCACCGAATATACAGGGTGCAGATACGCAGTATTTT. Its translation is CASSPNIQGADTQYF.

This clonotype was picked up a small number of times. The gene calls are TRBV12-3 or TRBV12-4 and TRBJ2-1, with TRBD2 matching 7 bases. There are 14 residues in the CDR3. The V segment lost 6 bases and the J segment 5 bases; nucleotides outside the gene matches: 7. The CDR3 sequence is CASRSTGTNNEQFF. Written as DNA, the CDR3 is TGTGCCAGCAGGTCTACCGGGACTAACAATGAGCAGTTCTTC.

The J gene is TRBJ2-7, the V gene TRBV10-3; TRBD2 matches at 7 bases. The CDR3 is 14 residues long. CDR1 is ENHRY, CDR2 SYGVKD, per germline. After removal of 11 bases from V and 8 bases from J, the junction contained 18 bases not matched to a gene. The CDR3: CAARKSGDPEQQYF. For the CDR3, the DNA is TGTGCCGCCCGGAAGAGCGGGGACCCTGAGCAGCAGTACTTC.

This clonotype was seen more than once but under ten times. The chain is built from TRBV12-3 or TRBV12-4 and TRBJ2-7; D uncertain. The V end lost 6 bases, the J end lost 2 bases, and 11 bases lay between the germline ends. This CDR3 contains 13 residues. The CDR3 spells CASSSRPTYEQYF. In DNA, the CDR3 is TGTGCCAGCAGCAGCCGGCCCACCTACGAGCAGTACTTC.

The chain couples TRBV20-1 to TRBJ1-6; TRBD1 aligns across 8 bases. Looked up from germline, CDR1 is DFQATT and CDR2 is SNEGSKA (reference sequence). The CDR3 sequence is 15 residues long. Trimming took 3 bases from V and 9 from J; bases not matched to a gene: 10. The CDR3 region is CSASADRALGSPLHF. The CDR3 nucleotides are TGCAGTGCTAGTGCGGACAGGGCTCTAGGTTCACCCCTCCACTTT.

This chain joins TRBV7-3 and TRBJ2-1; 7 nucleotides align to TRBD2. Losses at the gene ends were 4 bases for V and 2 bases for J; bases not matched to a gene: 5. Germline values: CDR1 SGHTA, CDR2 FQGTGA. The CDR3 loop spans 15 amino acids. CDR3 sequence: CASSSQGGTYNEQFF. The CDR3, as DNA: TGTGCCAGCAGCTCCCAGGGAGGGACCTACAATGAGCAGTTCTTC.